The 2 T cell receptor beta chains listed next were all sequenced from one sample in a study of Ad26.COV2.S vaccination and SARS-CoV-2 variants. Treatment defined: some 19 received Ad26.COV2.S at low or high dose, single or two shots; 5 received placebo; per-sample allocation not given. Samples came from day 63 after the first vaccine or placebo injection. Measured with immunoSEQ multiplex PCR; TCRdb has only the in-frame clones, and not every one. The sample shows roughly 390,000 clones, 88% of them seen only once. The sequenced sample was peripheral blood, obtained in a trial of Ad26.COV2.S vaccine versus placebo. The receptor source for this set is a person aged 18-60 years who received the Ad26.COV2.S COVID-19 vaccine or a placebo.

This chain joins TRBV5-1 and TRBJ1-1; a possible D gene is TRBD1 (6 bases). V was trimmed by 3 bases and J by 5 bases, leaving 11 bases between them. Germline-derived CDR1 and CDR2 are SGHRS and YFSETQ. The CDR3 is 13 residues long. The DNA of the CDR3 is TGCGCCAGCAGCTCCAGGGGCGGGACTGAAGCTTTCTTT. Protein: CASSSRGGTEAFF.

This clone was seen a few times. The CDR3, as DNA: TGTGCCATAGGGACAGTGGACGGCTACACCTTC. It specifies CAIGTVDGYTF. The chain employs TRBV2 and TRBJ1-2; 7 bases align to TRBD1. The CDR3 contains 11 residues. V lost 10 bases, J lost 8 bases, and 7 bases stayed unmatched. Germline V lookup: CDR1 SNHLY, CDR2 FYNNEI. Full variable domain (missing parts from reference TRBV2 and TRBJ1-2): EPEVTQTPSHQVTQMGQEVILRCVPISNHLYFYWYRQILGQKVEFLVSFYNNEISEKSEIFDDQFSVERPDGSNFTLKIRSTKLEDSAMYFCAIGTVDGYTFGSGTRLTVV.